This T cell receptor (beta chain) was captured by sequencing in a study of T cells in Graves' hyperthyroidism and ophthalmopathy. Study outcomes and limitations: The model predicted ophthalmopathy a median around six months before onset. Blood also showed most of the thyroid clonotypes that were expanded above 0.001.

In its sample, this clonotype was seen many times. The antigen is not known. The source material, RNA transcripts, was used to amplify TCR beta CDR3 regions. The TCR CDR3 first-round RT-PCR relied on the HTBI primer set. One entry per CDR3 protein results from TCRdb running MiXCR on the multiplex PCR reads. Among about 660,000 distinct CDR3 sequences listed, about 45% were seen once. V shed 0 bases and J shed 7 bases, with 13 bases lying between them. This CDR3 is built from 14 residues. Germline V CDR1 and CDR2: SGDLS, YYNGEE. The chain recombines TRBV9 with TRBJ1-1; D might be TRBD1 (6 bases). Sequenced sample: peripheral blood or thyroid tissue (not recorded which). This receptor was identified in an adult man with Graves' disease, either hyperthyroidism or ophthalmopathy (not recorded which). The CDR3: CASSVGGQQNEAFF. The CDR3, as DNA: TGTGCCAGCAGCGTAGGAGGACAGCAAAATGAAGCTTTCTTT.